The 21 T cell receptor beta chains below were found in one sample sequenced in a study of beta chain features in type 1 diabetes. Sequencing targeted expressed TCRB transcripts, as all isolated RNA had been reverse transcribed. Sequencing used immunoSEQ multiplex PCR; TCRdb keeps in-frame clones, though not all of them. The repertoire holds under 500,000 clones, with 25% to 35% as singletons. Sequenced: naive CD4+ T cells from blood. The receptors were sampled from a man aged 18-30 years in good health.

This clone was observed a handful of times. The CDR3 region has the DNA TGTGCCAGCAGTTTCCCGGGACAGGGGTATCGCGAGCAGTACTTC. Translated: CASSFPGQGYREQYF. The V call is TRBV28, the J call TRBJ2-7; 10 positions match TRBD1. Per the germline V gene, CDR1 is MDHEN and CDR2 is SYDVKM. The CDR3 has 15 residues. V shed 3 bases, J shed 6 bases, and the junction held 8 bases outside the gene matches. The whole variable domain, remainder taken from reference TRBV28 and TRBJ2-7, is DVKVTQSSRYLVKRTGEKVFLECVQDMDHENMFWYRQDPGLGLRLIYFSYDVKMKEKGDIPEGYSVSREKKERFSLILESASTNQTSMYLCASSFPGQGYREQYFGPGTRLTVT.

The rearrangement links TRBV7-2 to TRBJ2-3, with 7 bases lining up with TRBD2. There are 16 residues in the CDR3. CDR1 SGHTA and CDR2 FQGNSA come from the germline V gene. The trim removed 5 bases at V and 4 bases at J, leaving 12 bases unmatched. The CDR3 DNA reads TGTGCCAGCAGCCCCGAGGCTAGCGGAGGGGCAGATACGCAGTATTTT. Translated, it gives CASSPEASGGADTQYF.

This clone has a handful of counts. V usage is TRBV30 and J usage is TRBJ2-5, with a weak D call TRBD2 (6 bases). The CDR3 extends over 14 amino acids. Trimming removed 0 bases from V and 4 bases from J, with 12 bases in between. CDR1 and CDR2 (germline): GTSNPN, SVGIG (reference sequence). The DNA of the CDR3 is TGTGCCTGGAGTGTACTTCGGGGGACAGAGACCCAGTACTTC. It specifies CAWSVLRGTETQYF.

In this sample, this clone turned up a few times. The rearrangement joins TRBV7-9 to TRBJ1-1; tentatively, D is TRBD1 (6 bases). V dropped 5 bases and J dropped 0 bases, with 10 bases sitting between them. The germline V gene has CDR1 SEHNR and CDR2 FQNEAQ (reference sequence). This CDR3 has 14 residues. The CDR3 DNA reads as TGTGCCAGCAGCCGGGACACTTTGAACACTGAAGCTTTCTTT. Encoded protein: CASSRDTLNTEAFF.

This rearrangement joins TRBV30 to TRBJ1-4, with no clear D. V lost 1 base and J 8 bases, leaving 14 bases between the germline ends. Germline V gene sequence: CDR1 GTSNPN, CDR2 SVGIG (reference sequence). The CDR3 has 14 amino acids. CDR3 nucleotide sequence: TGTGCCTGGAGTGATGGAGGGTCTGGCGAAAAACTGTTTTTT. Its translation is CAWSDGGSGEKLFF. Full variable domain (rest looked up from reference TRBV30 and TRBJ1-4): SQTIHQWPATLVQPVGSPLSLECTVEGTSNPNLYWYRQAAGRGLQLLFYSVGIGQISSEVPQNLSASRPQDRQFILSSKKLLLSDSGFYLCAWSDGGSGEKLFFGSGTQLSVL.

This clone has more than one count but fewer than ten. This rearrangement joins TRBV5-1 to TRBJ2-7; 12 positions match TRBD2. The CDR3 length is 17 residues. V trimming: 4 bases; J trimming: 6 bases; junction bases outside the gene matches: 14. From germline, CDR1 is SGHRS and CDR2 YFSETQ. CDR3 DNA: TGCGCCAGCAGCACCGGACTAGCGGGACAGCTCGGCTCCGAGCAGTACTTC. Encoded protein: CASSTGLAGQLGSEQYF.

The J gene is TRBJ2-7, the V gene TRBV4-2, with 8 bases identical to TRBD2. With V trimmed by 0 bases and J by 6 bases, 7 bases remained unmatched. This CDR3 has 15 residues. CDR1 and CDR2 from the germline V gene are LGHNA and YNFKEQ. The CDR3: CASSQDGGLEREQYF. CDR3 bases: TGTGCCAGCAGCCAAGATGGGGGACTAGAACGCGAGCAGTACTTC.

Of note for this clone: In the same sample, other DNA sequences code for this CDR3. The chain couples TRBV18 to TRBJ2-1; D gene unclear. Germline-derived CDR1 and CDR2 are KGHSH and LQKENI. The CDR3 has 13 residues. Trimming took 0 bases from V and 4 from J, leaving 4 bases between them. The CDR3 DNA reads as TGTGCCAGCTCACCACCGGGGTACAATGAGCAGTTCTTC. Protein sequence: CASSPPGYNEQFF. Looking up the rest from reference TRBV18 and TRBJ2-1 gives the full variable domain: NAGVMQNPRHLVRRRGQEARLRCSPMKGHSHVYWYRQLPEEGLKFMVYLQKENIIDESGMPKERFSAEFPKEGPSILRIQQVVRGDSAAYFCASSPPGYNEQFFGPGTRLTVL.

Of note for this clone: The sample carries other DNA sequences with the same CDR3. The rearrangement links TRBV7-2 to TRBJ2-7; 10 bases align to TRBD1. J gave up 2 bases and V 5 bases, and 3 bases lay outside the gene matches. The CDR3 totals 14 residues. Germline V lookup: CDR1 SGHTA, CDR2 FQGNSA. The CDR3 sequence is CASSVDRGPYEQYF. In DNA, the CDR3 is TGTGCCAGCAGCGTAGACAGGGGGCCCTACGAGCAGTACTTC. Together with reference TRBV7-2 and TRBJ2-7, the CDR3 gives the full variable domain: GAGVSQSPSNKVTEKGKDVELRCDPISGHTALYWYRQSLGQGLEFLIYFQGNSAPDKSGLPSDRFSAERTGGSVSTLTIQRTQQEDSAVYLCASSVDRGPYEQYFGPGTRLTVT.

This clone was observed a few times. V and J are TRBV29-1 and TRBJ2-1, with TRBD1 as a possible D gene (6 bases). CDR1 and CDR2 from the germline V gene are SQVTM and ANQGSEA. The CDR3 is made up of 13 amino acids. The V end was cut by 4 bases, the J end by 3 bases, with 10 bases between. CDR3: CSVAPDSYNEQFF. For the CDR3, the DNA is TGCAGCGTTGCTCCGGACAGCTACAATGAGCAGTTCTTC.

The chain carries TRBV4-3 and TRBJ2-7, with D tentatively TRBD2 (6 bases). V was trimmed by 0 bases and J by 4 bases, leaving 19 bases between them. This CDR3 comprises 17 residues. The germline V gene encodes CDR1 LGHNA and CDR2 YSLEER. The CDR3 nucleotides read TGCGCCAGCAGCCAAGACCATCGAGCGGGTTATAGTTACGAGCAGTACTTC. Its translation is CASSQDHRAGYSYEQYF.

This clone was found a few times. CDR3 in amino acids: CSVEASGGTDTQYF. The CDR3 coding sequence is TGCAGCGTTGAAGCCAGCGGGGGCACAGATACGCAGTATTTT. J is TRBJ2-3 and V is TRBV29-1, with 7 bases identical to TRBD2. The CDR3 is 14 amino acids. Trimming removed 1 base from V and 1 base from J; junction bases left unmatched: 2. Germline CDR1 and CDR2: SQVTM and ANQGSEA.

The chain joins TRBV29-1 to TRBJ2-1; TRBD2 aligns across 10 bases. The CDR3 spans 14 residues. V lost 3 bases, J lost 4 bases, and 3 bases stayed unmatched. The germline CDR1 and CDR2 sequences are SQVTM and ANQGSEA. The CDR3 reads CSVESSGRYNEQFF. Written as DNA, the CDR3 is TGCAGCGTTGAGTCTAGCGGGAGATACAATGAGCAGTTCTTC.

This clone was picked up a small number of times. The chain uses TRBV7-2 and TRBJ2-6, with no clear D. This CDR3 is built from 16 residues. Germline V gene sequence: CDR1 SGHTA, CDR2 FQGNSA. V gave up 7 bases and J gave up 2 bases, with 15 bases separating them. The CDR3 reads CASTRSPSAGANVLTF. CDR3 DNA sequence: TGTGCCAGCACCCGAAGCCCCTCGGCTGGGGCCAACGTCCTGACTTTC. Looking up the rest from reference TRBV7-2 and TRBJ2-6 gives the full variable domain: GAGVSQSPSNKVTEKGKDVELRCDPISGHTALYWYRQSLGQGLEFLIYFQGNSAPDKSGLPSDRFSAERTGGSVSTLTIQRTQQEDSAVYLCASTRSPSAGANVLTFGAGSRLTVL.

This clone was counted a few times. The CDR3 region has the DNA TGCGCCACCCCCCTCCAGGGGATGATTGAGCTAGAGGCCAACGTCCTGACTTTC. It specifies CATPLQGMIELEANVLTF. The J gene is TRBJ2-6, the V gene TRBV5-1, with D maybe TRBD1 (6 bases). The CDR3 has 18 residues. Trimming took 9 bases from V and 6 from J, leaving 28 bases between them. Germline assignment: CDR1 SGHRS and CDR2 YFSETQ.

The rearrangement joins TRBV4-1 to TRBJ1-5; D is unclear. This CDR3 is 16 amino acids long. Trimming took 3 bases from V and 3 from J, leaving 15 bases between them. CDR1 MGHRA and CDR2 YSYEKL come from the germline V gene. The CDR3 spells CASSQWTKKDNQPQHF. As DNA, the CDR3 is TGCGCCAGCAGCCAGTGGACTAAGAAAGACAATCAGCCCCAGCATTTT.

The chain links TRBV7-9 to TRBJ2-1, with a tentative D call TRBD2 (5 bases). Trimming took 3 bases from V and 6 from J, leaving 12 bases between them. This CDR3 has 14 residues. Germline loops: CDR1 SEHNR, CDR2 FQNEAQ (reference sequence). The CDR3 sequence is CASSFGGGSNEQFF. CDR3 in DNA: TGTGCCAGCAGCTTCGGAGGCGGGTCCAATGAGCAGTTCTTC.

V is TRBV6-6 and J is TRBJ2-3, with D unresolved. CDR1 and CDR2 (germline): MNHNY, SVGAGI (reference sequence). Deletions cut 7 bases from V and 4 bases from J, with 18 bases between. The CDR3 is made up of 15 amino acids. The CDR3 DNA reads TGTGCCAGCAATCCCGTGGGGTCATCAGCAGATACGCAGTATTTT. Translating it yields CASNPVGSSADTQYF.

This clone was observed a handful of times. The CDR3: CAISEFPSGTADTQYF. The CDR3 coding sequence is TGTGCCATCAGTGAGTTCCCTAGCGGGACAGCAGATACGCAGTATTTT. The rearrangement joins TRBV10-3 to TRBJ2-3, with 9 bases aligning to TRBD2. The CDR3 runs 16 residues. CDR1 ENHRY and CDR2 SYGVKD come from the germline V gene. J gave up 4 bases and V 1 base, and 6 bases lay outside the gene matches.

There are a few counts of this clone. The chain recombines TRBV5-4 with TRBJ2-3; 7 bases align to TRBD1. Looked up from germline, CDR1 is SGHNT and CDR2 is YYREEE (reference sequence). The junction had 8 bases not matched to a gene; V was cut back by 0 bases and J by 1 base. This CDR3 is built from 17 residues. CDR3 in DNA: TGTGCCAGCAGCTTGGTGCCCCTGACAGGGCGCACAGATACGCAGTATTTT. Residues: CASSLVPLTGRTDTQYF. Drawing the rest from reference TRBV5-4 and TRBJ2-3, the complete variable domain is ETGVTQSPTHLIKTRGQQVTLRCSSQSGHNTVSWYQQALGQGPQFIFQYYREEENGRGNFPPRFSGLQFPNYSSELNVNALELDDSALYLCASSLVPLTGRTDTQYFGPGTRLTVL.

The rearrangement links TRBV19 to TRBJ2-3; 8 positions match TRBD1. Germline CDR1 and CDR2: LNHDA and SQIVND (reference sequence). Losses at the gene ends were 3 bases for V and 2 bases for J; bases not matched to a gene: 10. The CDR3 totals 17 residues. CDR3 protein: CASSIGQGSVSTDTQYF. In DNA form, the CDR3 reads TGTGCCAGTAGTATCGGACAGGGAAGCGTCTCCACAGATACGCAGTATTTT.